The 6 T cell receptor beta chains in this list originate from one sample, sequenced in a study of radiation and T cells in renal cell carcinoma. The table came from immunoSEQ multiplex PCR; TCRdb's copy has only in-frame clones and leaves some out. The sample lists approximately 90,000 clones, around four fifths occurring once. Stated time point: blood 4 weeks post-SBRT, at nephrectomy. The treatment is: 15 Gy SBRT to primary tumor, nephrectomy 4 weeks later. The sample here was blood, taken from a patient whose treatment included radiotherapy and nephrectomy. The origin of the receptors is a man aged 50 to 60 with renal cell carcinoma.

V and J are TRBV7-9 and TRBJ2-7, with D possibly being TRBD1 or TRBD2 (6 bases each). V was trimmed by 6 bases and J by 5 bases, leaving 17 bases between them. The CDR3 runs to 14 residues. Germline assignment: CDR1 SEHNR and CDR2 FQNEAQ (reference sequence). CDR3 sequence reads: CASSLVEGVNEQYF. The CDR3, as DNA: TGTGCCAGCAGTCTCGTGGAGGGGGTCAACGAGCAGTACTTC.

The CDR3 bases are TGTGCCAGCAGTTACAGGGGCAGAGACTACGAGCAGTACTTC. It specifies CASSYRGRDYEQYF. V is TRBV6-6 and J is TRBJ2-7; a weak D match, TRBD1 (5 bases). The germline gives CDR1 MNHNY, CDR2 SVGAGI (reference sequence). V was cut by 2 bases and J by 3 bases, with 11 bases left in between. The CDR3 consists of 14 residues.

This chain connects TRBV2 to TRBJ2-7; 8 bases line up with TRBD2. Germline V gives CDR1 SNHLY, CDR2 FYNNEI. This CDR3 has 12 amino acids. V lost 8 bases to trimming and J lost 6 bases; unmatched junction nucleotides: 6. The CDR3 protein is CASVGLVPEQYF. The CDR3 DNA is TGTGCCAGCGTGGGACTAGTTCCCGAGCAGTACTTC. The whole variable domain, filled in from reference TRBV2 and TRBJ2-7, reads EPEVTQTPSHQVTQMGQEVILRCVPISNHLYFYWYRQILGQKVEFLVSFYNNEISEKSEIFDDQFSVERPDGSNFTLKIRSTKLEDSAMYFCASVGLVPEQYFGPGTRLTVT.

CDR3 protein: CASSQELAGGSGELFF. The CDR3 DNA reads TGTGCCAGCAGCCAAGAACTAGCGGGGGGGAGTGGGGAGCTGTTTTTT. The rearrangement joins TRBV4-2 to TRBJ2-2, with 13 bases lining up with TRBD2. J was trimmed by 8 bases and V by 0 bases; bases with no gene match: 3. Germline loops: CDR1 LGHNA, CDR2 YNFKEQ. The CDR3 has 16 amino acids.

This chain links TRBV11-2 with TRBJ2-5; D may match TRBD1 or TRBD2 (6 bases each). The V gene's germline CDR1 is SGHAT and CDR2 FQNNGV. This CDR3 has 14 residues. V shed 5 bases and J shed 1 base, with 11 bases lying between them. The CDR3: CASSHPGAQETQYF. Here the CDR3 DNA reads TGTGCCAGCAGCCATCCGGGGGCCCAAGAGACCCAGTACTTC.

The chain is built from TRBV19 and TRBJ1-2; D unclear. Trimming shortened V by 3 bases and J by 5 bases, and 10 bases separated the two germline ends. Germline V gene lookup returns CDR1 LNHDA and CDR2 SQIVND (reference sequence). This CDR3 region has 13 residues. This chain's CDR3 is CASSMQALYGYTF. The CDR3, as DNA: TGTGCCAGTAGTATGCAGGCCTTGTATGGCTACACCTTC.